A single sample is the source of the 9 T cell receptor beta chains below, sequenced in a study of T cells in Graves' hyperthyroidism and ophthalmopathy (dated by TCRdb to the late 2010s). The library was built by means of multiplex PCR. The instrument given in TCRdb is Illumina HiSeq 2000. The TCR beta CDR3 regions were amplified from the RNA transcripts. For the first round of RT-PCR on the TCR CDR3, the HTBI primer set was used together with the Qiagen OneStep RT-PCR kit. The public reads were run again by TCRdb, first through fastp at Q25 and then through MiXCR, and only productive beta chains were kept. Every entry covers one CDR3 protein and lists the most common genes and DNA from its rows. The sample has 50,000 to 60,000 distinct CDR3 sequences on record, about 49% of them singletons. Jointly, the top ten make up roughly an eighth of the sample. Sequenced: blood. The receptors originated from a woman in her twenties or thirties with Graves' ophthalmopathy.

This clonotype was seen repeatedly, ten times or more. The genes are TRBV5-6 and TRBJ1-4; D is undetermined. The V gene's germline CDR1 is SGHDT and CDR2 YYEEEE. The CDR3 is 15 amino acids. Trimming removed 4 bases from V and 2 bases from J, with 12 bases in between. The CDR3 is CASSATPATNEKLFF. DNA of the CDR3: TGTGCCAGCAGCGCAACCCCGGCCACTAATGAAAAACTGTTTTTT.

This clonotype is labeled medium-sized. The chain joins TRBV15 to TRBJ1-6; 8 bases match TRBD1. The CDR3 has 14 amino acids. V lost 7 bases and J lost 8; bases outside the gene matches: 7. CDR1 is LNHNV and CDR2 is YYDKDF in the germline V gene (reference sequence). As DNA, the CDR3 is TGTGCCACCAACTCGGACAGGGATGATTCACCCCTCCACTTT. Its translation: CATNSDRDDSPLHF.

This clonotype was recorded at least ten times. The CDR3 sequence: CASSHLDEAYEQYF. The DNA of the CDR3 is TGTGCCAGCAGCCATTTGGACGAAGCCTACGAGCAGTACTTC. V gene TRBV5-5 combines with J gene TRBJ2-7; D is uncertain. V was shortened by 4 bases and J by 2 bases, with 13 bases between the two germline ends. The CDR3 has 14 residues. The germline V gene has CDR1 SGHKS and CDR2 YYEKEE (reference sequence).

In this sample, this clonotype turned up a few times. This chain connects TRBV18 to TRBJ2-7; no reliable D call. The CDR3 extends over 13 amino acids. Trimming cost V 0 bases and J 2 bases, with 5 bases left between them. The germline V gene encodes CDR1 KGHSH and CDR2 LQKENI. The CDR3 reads CASSPPGTYEQYF. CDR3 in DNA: TGTGCCAGCTCACCACCTGGCACCTACGAGCAGTACTTC.

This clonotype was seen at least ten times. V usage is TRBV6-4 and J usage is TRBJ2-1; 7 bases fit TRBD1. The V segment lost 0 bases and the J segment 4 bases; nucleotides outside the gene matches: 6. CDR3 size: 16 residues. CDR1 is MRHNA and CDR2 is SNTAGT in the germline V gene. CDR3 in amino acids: CASSDSYRGHYNEQFF. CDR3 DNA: TGTGCCAGCAGTGACTCATACAGGGGACATTACAATGAGCAGTTCTTC.

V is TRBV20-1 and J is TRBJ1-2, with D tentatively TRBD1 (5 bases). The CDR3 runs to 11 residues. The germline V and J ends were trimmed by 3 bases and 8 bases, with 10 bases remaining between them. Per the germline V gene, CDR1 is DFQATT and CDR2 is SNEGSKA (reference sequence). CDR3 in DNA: TGCAGTGCTAGGGCAGGGTCGGGCTACACCTTC. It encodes CSARAGSGYTF.

The CDR3 protein is CASSNRQGRQNNSPLHF. CDR3 bases: TGTGCCAGTAGTAATCGACAGGGCCGTCAAAATAATTCACCCCTCCACTTT. This chain connects TRBV19 to TRBJ1-6, with 7 bases matching TRBD1. The V gene end was trimmed by 4 bases and the J gene end by 5 bases; junction bases not matched to a gene: 11. This CDR3 comprises 17 residues. CDR1 is LNHDA and CDR2 is SQIVND in the germline V gene (reference sequence).

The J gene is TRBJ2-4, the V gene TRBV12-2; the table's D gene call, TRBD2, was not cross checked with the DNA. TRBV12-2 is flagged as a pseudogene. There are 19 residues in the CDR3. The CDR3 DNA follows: TGTGCAAGTCGCTTAAATCCCGTGAGCGGGAGAAGGCCCAAAAACATTCAGTACTTC. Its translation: CASRLNPVSGRRPKNIQYF.

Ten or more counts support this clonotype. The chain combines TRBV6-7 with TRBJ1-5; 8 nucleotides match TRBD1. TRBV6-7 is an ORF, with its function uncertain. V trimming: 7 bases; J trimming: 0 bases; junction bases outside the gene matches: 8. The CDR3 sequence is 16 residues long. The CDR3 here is CASIDRGRYSNQPQHF. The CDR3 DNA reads TGTGCCAGCATCGACAGGGGCCGTTATAGCAATCAGCCCCAGCATTTT.